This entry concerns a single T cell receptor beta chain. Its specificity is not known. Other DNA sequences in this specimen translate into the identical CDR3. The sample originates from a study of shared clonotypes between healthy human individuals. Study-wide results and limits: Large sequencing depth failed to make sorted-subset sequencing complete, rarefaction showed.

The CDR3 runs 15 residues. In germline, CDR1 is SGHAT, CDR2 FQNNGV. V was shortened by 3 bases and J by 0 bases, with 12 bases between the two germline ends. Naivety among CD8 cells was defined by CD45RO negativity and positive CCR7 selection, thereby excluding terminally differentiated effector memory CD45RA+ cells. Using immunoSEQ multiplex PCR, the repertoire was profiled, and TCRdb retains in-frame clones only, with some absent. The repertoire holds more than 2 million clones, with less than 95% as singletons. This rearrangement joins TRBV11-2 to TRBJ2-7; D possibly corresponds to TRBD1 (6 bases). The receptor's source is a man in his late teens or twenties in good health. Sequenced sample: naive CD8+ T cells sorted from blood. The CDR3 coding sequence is TGTGCCAGCAGCTTGGAGACAGGACTCTCCTACGAGCAGTACTTC. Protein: CASSLETGLSYEQYF.